This TCR beta chain was sequenced during a study of shared clonotypes between healthy human individuals. Whole-study context: Plates per donor: three CD4 naive, three CD4 memory, two CD8 naive, one CD8 memory.

Original processing notes: Filtering differed because ImmunoSEQ produced junction-only sequences that carried no quality scores. Profiled with immunoSEQ multiplex PCR; TCRdb holds only in-frame clones, not every one. The V and J calls and clone size were taken over from that table, and D and trimming were inferred from the DNA. The sample has roughly 1 million clones, under 80% seen once; the top ten hold approximately 1.5%. In its sample, this clone was seen a few times. Its antigen is currently unknown. Overall study findings and caveats: Naive subsets tended to show greater estimated richness than memory subsets. An effect of sequencing depth on clonotype sharing among donors was expected.

The origin of this receptor is a man aged 18 to 29 in good health. Specimen: memory CD4+ T cells sorted from blood. As for subset: CD45RA-negative fraction.

CDR3 DNA sequence: TGTGCCAGTAGTAAGGATTCGTTGTCCCCCCCGGGGGGGTCCCCAAATGAAAAACTGTTTTTT. Translating gives CASSKDSLSPPGGSPNEKLFF. The V call is TRBV19, the J call TRBJ1-4, with D possibly being TRBD1 (5 bases). With 4 bases removed from V and 5 bases from J, the gap between germline ends came to 32 bases. The CDR3 extends over 21 amino acids. CDR1 and CDR2 from the germline V gene are LNHDA and SQIVND (reference sequence).